Following are 21 T cell receptor beta chains from one sample sequenced in a study of blood T cells in healthy people across ages. A second PCR, run for about 7 to 12 cycles, used a sample-barcoded 5' primer plus a J-beta primer mix. TCRdb itself ran the 5' RACE reads through MiXCR, one entry per CDR3 protein. This table holds 1.5 million to 2 million distinct CDR3 sequences, 28% found once. Material for sequencing was blood. The receptors were gathered from a woman aged 25 to 39 in good health.

Note on this clonotype: The junction differs from germline at one of its ends, possibly a read error. This chain links TRBV5-1 with TRBJ2-6, with a weak D call TRBD2 (6 bases). The CDR3 runs to 16 residues. The V gene's germline CDR1 is SGHRS and CDR2 YFSETQ. The CDR3 DNA reads TGCGCCGGCAGCTTGCGGGAAACAGCTGGGGCCAACGTCCTGACTTTC. Translated: CAGSLRETAGANVLTF. The variable domain in full, completed from reference TRBV5-1 and TRBJ2-6, reads KAGVTQTPRYLIKTRGQQVTLSCSPISGHRSVSWYQQTPGQGLQFLFEYFSETQRNKGNFPGRFSGRQFSNSRSEMNVSTLELGDSALYLCAGSLRETAGANVLTFGAGSRLTVL.

The V gene is TRBV6-6, the J gene TRBJ1-1; the match to TRBD1 covers 7 bases. CDR3 length equals 15 residues. V gave up 10 bases and J gave up 1 base; unmatched junction bases: 12. The germline V gene encodes CDR1 MNHNY and CDR2 SVGAGI (reference sequence). CDR3 coding DNA: TGTGCCATATCACTAACAGGGGTCCAGAACACTGAAGCTTTCTTT. It is translated as CAISLTGVQNTEAFF.

The chain combines TRBV28 with TRBJ2-1; 9 bases are shared with TRBD2. The CDR3 is 14 amino acids. V trimming: 5 bases; J trimming: 8 bases; junction bases outside the gene matches: 7. The germline CDR1 and CDR2 sequences are MDHEN and SYDVKM. The CDR3 sequence: CASSKRGVSDEQFF. CDR3 in DNA: TGTGCCAGCAGTAAGCGGGGGGTTTCCGATGAGCAGTTCTTC.

The rearrangement links TRBV7-9 to TRBJ1-2; D remains ambiguous. This CDR3 is 11 amino acids long. Germline CDR1 and CDR2: SEHNR and FQNEAQ (reference sequence). Trimming pared 11 bases from V and 4 bases from J, leaving 11 bases between. The CDR3, as DNA: TGTGCCGGAAGTAGCTCCTATGGCTACACCTTC. Its translation is CAGSSSYGYTF.

The J gene is TRBJ2-1, the V gene TRBV7-2; D possibly corresponds to TRBD2 (6 bases). The CDR3 sequence is 16 residues long. Per the germline V gene, CDR1 is SGHTA and CDR2 is FQGNSA. V gave up 6 bases and J gave up 8 bases, with 23 bases separating them. CDR3 nucleotide sequence: TGTGCCAGCAGTCCTACCATAGCGGCCTTGCGGGATGAGCAGTTCTTC. This translates into CASSPTIAALRDEQFF.

The genes are TRBV12-3 or TRBV12-4 and TRBJ1-2; perhaps TRBD1 as D (5 bases). Deletions cut 2 bases from V and 3 bases from J, with 10 bases between. This CDR3 is 14 amino acids long. CDR3 sequence: CASSLHGGDYGYTF. CDR3 DNA sequence: TGTGCCAGCAGTTTACACGGAGGGGACTATGGCTACACCTTC.

This clonotype was counted a few times. One end of the junction does not line up with germline, which may come from a read error. The V and J genes are TRBV14 and TRBJ1-6; D not resolved. The CDR3 is made up of 17 amino acids. Germline V CDR1 and CDR2: SGHDN, FVKESK. For the CDR3, the DNA is TGTGCCAGCAGCCAAGTTGGTCAGAGCTCCTATAATTCACTCCTCCACTTT. This translates into CASSQVGQSSYNSLLHF.

This clonotype has only a few counts. This chain connects TRBV5-1 to TRBJ1-2, with TRBD1 matching over 9 bases. CDR3 length: 15 residues. The germline gives CDR1 SGHRS, CDR2 YFSETQ. V gave up 4 bases and J gave up 6 bases; unmatched junction bases: 10. The CDR3 region is CASSVQGAGANGYTF. The DNA of the CDR3 is TGCGCCAGCAGCGTACAGGGGGCAGGGGCGAATGGCTACACCTTC.

This clonotype was observed a handful of times. The V and J genes are TRBV20-1 and TRBJ2-3; D possibly matches TRBD1 or TRBD2 (5 bases each). The germline V and J ends were trimmed by 8 bases and 1 base, with 16 bases remaining between them. The CDR3 contains 14 residues. Germline CDR1 reads DFQATT; CDR2 reads SNEGSKA (reference sequence). In nucleotides, the CDR3 is TGCAGTCACGGGACCGCCCTCGGCACAGATACGCAGTATTTT. Protein sequence: CSHGTALGTDTQYF.

This clonotype showed up just a few times. The genes are TRBV12-3 or TRBV12-4 and TRBJ1-1; 8 bases agree with TRBD1. Trimming removed 5 bases from V and 4 bases from J; junction bases left unmatched: 6. CDR3 size: 14 residues. The CDR3 reads CASSRTGPITEAFF. The CDR3 coding sequence is TGTGCCAGCAGTCGGACAGGGCCGATCACTGAAGCTTTCTTT.

This clonotype was picked up a small number of times. J is TRBJ2-4 and V is TRBV29-1; TRBD2 might be the D (5 bases). This CDR3 region has 14 residues. The V and J ends lost 3 bases and 1 base respectively, with 10 bases between them. Looked up from germline, CDR1 is SQVTM and CDR2 is ANQGSEA. The CDR3 protein is CSVEAGSAKNIQYF. The CDR3 DNA is TGCAGCGTTGAGGCGGGTTCGGCCAAAAACATTCAGTACTTC.

This clonotype was detected ten times or more. The rearrangement links TRBV29-1 to TRBJ2-7; possible D gene TRBD1, 6 bases. Trimming shortened V by 6 bases and J by 2 bases, and 11 bases separated the two germline ends. Germline V lookup: CDR1 SQVTM, CDR2 ANQGSEA. CDR3 size: 12 residues. In nucleotides, the CDR3 is TGCAGCGTCAAACAGGGCACCTACGAGCAGTACTTC. Protein product: CSVKQGTYEQYF.

This rearrangement joins TRBV27 to TRBJ1-5; D remains ambiguous. Deletions cut 4 bases from V and 4 bases from J, with 14 bases between. Per germline, CDR1 MNHEY and CDR2 SMNVEV (reference sequence). CDR3 length: 15 residues. The CDR3 region is CASSSLVRPNQPQHF. CDR3 nucleotide sequence: TGTGCCAGCAGTTCTTTGGTCCGCCCTAATCAGCCCCAGCATTTT.

The chain is built from TRBV7-9 and TRBJ1-3; tentatively, D is TRBD1 (5 bases). CDR1 is SEHNR, CDR2 FQNEAQ, per germline (reference sequence). The CDR3 covers 15 residues. The V gene lost 4 bases and the J gene lost 2 bases, with 12 bases spanning the gap. CDR3 in amino acids: CASSSSSGAGNTIYF. CDR3 DNA: TGTGCCAGCAGCTCTAGTTCGGGGGCTGGAAACACCATATATTTT. The complete variable domain, with remaining parts taken from reference TRBV7-9 and TRBJ1-3, reads DTGVSQNPRHKITKRGQNVTFRCDPISEHNRLYWYRQTLGQGPEFLTYFQNEAQLEKSRLLSDRFSAERPKGSFSTLEIQRTEQGDSAMYLCASSSSSGAGNTIYFGEGSWLTVV.

This clonotype has more than one count but fewer than ten. At one of its ends the junction is not consistent with the germline gene, which may arise from a read error. This chain connects TRBV6-6 to TRBJ1-1; TRBD1 agrees at 8 bases. The CDR3 sequence is 14 residues long. The germline gives CDR1 MNHNY, CDR2 SVGAGI (reference sequence). The CDR3 DNA reads TGTACCAGCAGTTACGGGACAGGGAACACTGAAGCTTTCTTT. The encoded protein is CTSSYGTGNTEAFF.

In its sample, this clonotype was seen a few times. This sequence joins TRBV10-2 and TRBJ2-5; 7 bases agree with TRBD1. Per germline, CDR1 WSHSY and CDR2 SAAADI. CDR3 length: 14 residues. V was pared by 5 bases and J by 0 bases, with 3 bases of the junction left unmatched. The CDR3 nucleotides are TGCGCCAGCAGTCTACAGGGGAACCAAGAGACCCAGTACTTC. Its protein product is CASSLQGNQETQYF.

There are a few counts of this clonotype. This chain uses TRBV6-6 with TRBJ1-2; no reliable D call. Germline V gene lookup returns CDR1 MNHNY and CDR2 SVGAGI (reference sequence). V was cut by 0 bases and J by 6 bases, with 8 bases left in between. This CDR3 is 13 amino acids long. The CDR3 region is CASSYSIRDGYTF. CDR3 nucleotides: TGTGCCAGCAGTTACTCGATTAGGGATGGCTACACCTTC.

The V call is TRBV20-1, the J call TRBJ2-1; 8 bases map to TRBD2. V shed 6 bases, J shed 0 bases, and the junction held 19 bases outside the gene matches. Germline loops: CDR1 DFQATT, CDR2 SNEGSKA (reference sequence). The CDR3 spans 19 residues. CDR3 sequence: CSAFQPMVAGTSSYNEQFF. The CDR3 region has the DNA TGCAGTGCCTTCCAGCCGATGGTAGCGGGGACCAGCTCCTACAATGAGCAGTTCTTC.

This clonotype was seen only a few times. V gene TRBV12-3 or TRBV12-4 combines with J gene TRBJ2-5, with D perhaps TRBD2 (5 bases). This CDR3 comprises 13 residues. V was shortened by 3 bases and J by 8 bases, with 13 bases between the two germline ends. The CDR3 spells CASSFGGSATQYF. In DNA, the CDR3 is TGTGCCAGCAGTTTTGGCGGTAGCGCAACCCAGTACTTC.

This chain joins TRBV7-6 and TRBJ2-1; possible D gene TRBD1, 5 bases. This CDR3 has 16 residues. The V gene's germline CDR1 is SGHVS and CDR2 FNYEAQ. Trimming removed 1 base at V and 1 base at J, with 11 bases between. The CDR3 reads CASSLDLGDSYNEQFF. The CDR3 nucleotides are TGTGCCAGCAGCTTAGACCTAGGGGATTCCTACAATGAGCAGTTCTTC.

This chain connects TRBV6-2 or TRBV6-3 to TRBJ2-1; 9 nucleotides agree with TRBD1. J lost 9 bases, V lost 8 bases, and 11 bases had no gene match. The germline V gene has CDR1 MNHEY and CDR2 SVGEGT. The length of the CDR3 is 14 residues. The DNA of the CDR3 is TGTGCCAGCTTCGGGACAGGGAGGTATGGTGAGCAGTTCTTC. Encoded protein: CASFGTGRYGEQFF.